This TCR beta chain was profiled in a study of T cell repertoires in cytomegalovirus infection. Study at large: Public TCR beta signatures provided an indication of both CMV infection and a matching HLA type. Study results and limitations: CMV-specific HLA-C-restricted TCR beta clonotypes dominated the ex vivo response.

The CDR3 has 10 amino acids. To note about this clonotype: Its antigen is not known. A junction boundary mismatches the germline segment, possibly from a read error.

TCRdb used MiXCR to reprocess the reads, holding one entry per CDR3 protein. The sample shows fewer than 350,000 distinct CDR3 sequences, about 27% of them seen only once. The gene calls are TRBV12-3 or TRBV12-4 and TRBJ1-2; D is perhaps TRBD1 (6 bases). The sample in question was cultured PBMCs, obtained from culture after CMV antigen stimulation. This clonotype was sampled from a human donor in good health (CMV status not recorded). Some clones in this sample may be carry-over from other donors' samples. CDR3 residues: CASSLLDRPF. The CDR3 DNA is TGTGCCAGCAGTTTACTGGACAGACCTTTC.